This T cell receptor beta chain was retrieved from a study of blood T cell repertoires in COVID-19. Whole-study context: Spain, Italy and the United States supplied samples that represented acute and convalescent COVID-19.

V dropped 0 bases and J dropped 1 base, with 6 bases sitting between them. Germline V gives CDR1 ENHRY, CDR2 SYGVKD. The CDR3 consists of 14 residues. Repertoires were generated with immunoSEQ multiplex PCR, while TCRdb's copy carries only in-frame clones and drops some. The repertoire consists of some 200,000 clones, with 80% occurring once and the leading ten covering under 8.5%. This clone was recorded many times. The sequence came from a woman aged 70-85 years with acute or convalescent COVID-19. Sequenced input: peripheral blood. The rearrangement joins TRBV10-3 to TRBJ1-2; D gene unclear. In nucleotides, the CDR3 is TGTGCCATCAGTGAGTCGGCAGATAACTATGGCTACACCTTC. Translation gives CAISESADNYGYTF.